This T cell receptor beta chain appears in the sequencing data of a study of blood T cells in healthy people across ages. The study, taken as a whole, reports: Long-lived donors carried more naive CD4+ cells and greater diversity than aged donors.

CDR3 size: 16 residues. V dropped 1 base and J dropped 5 bases, with 16 bases sitting between them. The germline V gene encodes CDR1 LGHNA and CDR2 YNFKEQ. Combining a sample-barcoded 5' primer with a J-beta primer mix, a second PCR ran for roughly 6 to 12 cycles. TCRdb passed the 5' RACE reads through MiXCR, listing each CDR3 protein once. This table has over 500,000 distinct CDR3 sequences, 52% appearing once. This clonotype was seen repeatedly, ten times or more. Its antigen remains unknown. Every participating donor contributed about 10 milliliters of peripheral blood through a draw. In each sample, at least 6 million PBMCs were isolated.

The specimen sequenced was blood. The chain has TRBV4-2 and TRBJ2-3; D may correspond to TRBD1 or TRBD2 (5 bases each). This clonotype originated in a woman of 80 years or more in good health. The CDR3 protein is CASSQGGSAHVDTQYF. CDR3 coding DNA: TGTGCCAGCAGCCAAGGGGGGTCCGCCCATGTAGATACGCAGTATTTT.